These T cell receptor beta chains were read from a single sample in a study of CD8+ T cells in alopecia areata. Generated by immunoSEQ multiplex PCR, the TCRdb table keeps only in-frame clones and is missing some. The sample has approximately 210,000 clones, over 55% seen once; the top ten hold approximately 1%. Specimen: CD4+ T cells sorted from blood, collected at week 24, from a patient treated with tofacitinib. These receptors came from a human donor with alopecia areata. Both conserved end residues are part of each CDR3. The order of the fields is J gene, D gene, clone size, V gene, CDR3 DNA, CDR3 protein. The D gene is left open where the match is weak. Not all rows give a size; the values are once, few, many and, for expanded clones, a class.

J: TRBJ1-2; D: .; size: .; V: TRBV7-2; DNA: TGTGCCAGCAGCTTAGCTACTTGGGGCGGTGGCTACACCTTC; CDR3: CASSLATWGGGYTF
J: TRBJ1-1; D: .; size: few; V: TRBV19; DNA: TGTGCCAGTCGACCATCCAAGACCGTGGACACTGAAGCTTTCTTT; CDR3: CASRPSKTVDTEAFF
J: TRBJ1-1; D: .; size: .; V: TRBV7-2; DNA: TGTGCCAGCAGCTTAAGGGGTAGGGAAGCTTTCTTT; CDR3: CASSLRGREAFF
J: TRBJ1-4; D: TRBD1; size: few; V: TRBV7-2; DNA: TGTGCCAGCAGCTTGGACAGGGGATTTATTGGAAAACTGTTTTTT; CDR3: CASSLDRGFIGKLFF
J: TRBJ2-2; D: TRBD1; size: .; V: TRBV4-3; DNA: TGCGCCAGCAGCCAAGTGGACAGGCGGGGGGAGCTGTTTTTT; CDR3: CASSQVDRRGELFF
J: TRBJ1-2; D: TRBD1; size: few; V: TRBV19; DNA: TGTGCCAGTAGTATCGTAAACAGGGGGCTGGATGGCTACACCTTC; CDR3: CASSIVNRGLDGYTF
J: TRBJ2-3; D: .; size: .; V: TRBV29-1; DNA: TGCAGCGTTCGGAACTCGGATGGAGATACGCAGTATTTT; CDR3: CSVRNSDGDTQYF
J: TRBJ2-1; D: TRBD2; size: few; V: TRBV29-1; DNA: TGCAGCGCTTCCGGGACTAGCGACTACAATGAGCAGTTCTTC; CDR3: CSASGTSDYNEQFF
J: TRBJ2-2; D: .; size: .; V: TRBV2; DNA: TGTGCCAGCAGTGATGGCGGCGGGAACACCGGGGAGCTGTTTTTT; CDR3: CASSDGGGNTGELFF
J: TRBJ1-5; D: .; size: .; V: TRBV6-5; DNA: TGTGCCAGCAGTTACTCCGGGGACAGCAATCAGCCCCAGCATTTT; CDR3: CASSYSGDSNQPQHF
J: TRBJ2-7; D: .; size: .; V: TRBV6-5; DNA: TGTGCCAGCAGTTACGGGGAAACCTACGAGCAGTACTTC; CDR3: CASSYGETYEQYF
J: TRBJ2-2; D: .; size: .; V: TRBV4-3; DNA: TGCGCCAGCAGCCCAAGAACGGACACCGGGGAGCTGTTTTTT; CDR3: CASSPRTDTGELFF
J: TRBJ2-3; D: .; size: once; V: TRBV5-1; DNA: TGCGCCAGCAGCTTAACATCGGGGAGCGATACGCAGTATTTT; CDR3: CASSLTSGSDTQYF
J: TRBJ1-1; D: .; size: few; V: TRBV5-4; DNA: TGTGCCAGCAGCTTTCGGGGCACTGAAGCTTTCTTT; CDR3: CASSFRGTEAFF
J: TRBJ2-7; D: .; size: once; V: TRBV7-7; DNA: TGTGCCAGCAGCCCTGGACGGCTTACCTACGAGCAGTACTTC; CDR3: CASSPGRLTYEQYF
J: TRBJ2-2; D: TRBD1; size: .; V: TRBV29-1; DNA: TGCAGCGTTGGACAGGGGGCAGGCGGGGAGCTGTTTTTT; CDR3: CSVGQGAGGELFF
J: TRBJ2-1; D: .; size: .; V: TRBV7-6; DNA: TGTGCCAGCAGCGACTCAGCCCCCCCGCCTTACAATGAGCAGTTCTTC; CDR3: CASSDSAPPPYNEQFF